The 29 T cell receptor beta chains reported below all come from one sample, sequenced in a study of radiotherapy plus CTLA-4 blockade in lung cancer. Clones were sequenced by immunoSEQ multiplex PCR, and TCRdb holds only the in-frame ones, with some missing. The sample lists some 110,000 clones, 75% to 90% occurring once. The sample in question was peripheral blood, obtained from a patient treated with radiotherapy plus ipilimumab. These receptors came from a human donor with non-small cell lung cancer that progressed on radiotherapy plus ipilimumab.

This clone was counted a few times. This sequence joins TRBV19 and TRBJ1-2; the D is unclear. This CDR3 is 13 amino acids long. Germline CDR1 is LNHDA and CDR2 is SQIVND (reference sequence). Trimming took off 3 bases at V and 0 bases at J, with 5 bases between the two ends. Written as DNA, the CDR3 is TGTGCCAGTAGTATTGTCTCTAACTATGGCTACACCTTC. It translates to CASSIVSNYGYTF.

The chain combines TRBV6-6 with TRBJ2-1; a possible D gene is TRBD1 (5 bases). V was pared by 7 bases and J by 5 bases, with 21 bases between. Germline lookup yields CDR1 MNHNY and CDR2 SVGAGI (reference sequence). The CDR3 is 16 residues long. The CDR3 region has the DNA TGTGCCAGCAAACCCTTTGCAGGGCAACAAGACAATGAGCAGTTCTTC. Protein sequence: CASKPFAGQQDNEQFF.

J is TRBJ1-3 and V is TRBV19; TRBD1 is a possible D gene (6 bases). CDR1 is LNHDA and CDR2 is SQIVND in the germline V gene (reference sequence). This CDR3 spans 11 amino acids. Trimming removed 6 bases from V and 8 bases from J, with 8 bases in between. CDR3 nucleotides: TGTGCCAGTAGGCAGGGGCACACCATATATTTT. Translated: CASRQGHTIYF.

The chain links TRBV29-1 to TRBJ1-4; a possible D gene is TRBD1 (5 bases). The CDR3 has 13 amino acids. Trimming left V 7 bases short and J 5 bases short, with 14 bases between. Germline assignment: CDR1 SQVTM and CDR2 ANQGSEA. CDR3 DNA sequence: TGCAGCGGTCGGGACTTCCGAAATGAAAAACTGTTTTTT. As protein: CSGRDFRNEKLFF.

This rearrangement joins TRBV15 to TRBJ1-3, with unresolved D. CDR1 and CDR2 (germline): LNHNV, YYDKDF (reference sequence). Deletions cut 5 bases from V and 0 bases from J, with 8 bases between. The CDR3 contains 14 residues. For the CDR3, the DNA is TGTGCCACCAGCGCCGGCCTCTCTGGAAACACCATATATTTT. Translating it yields CATSAGLSGNTIYF.

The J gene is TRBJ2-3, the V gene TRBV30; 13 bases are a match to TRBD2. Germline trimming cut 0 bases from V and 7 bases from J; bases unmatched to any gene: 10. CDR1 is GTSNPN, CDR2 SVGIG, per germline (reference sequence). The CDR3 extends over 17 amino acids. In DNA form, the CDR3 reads TGTGCCTGGAGTGTATCCACCGGACTAGCGGGAGTTAATACGCAGTATTTT. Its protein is CAWSVSTGLAGVNTQYF.

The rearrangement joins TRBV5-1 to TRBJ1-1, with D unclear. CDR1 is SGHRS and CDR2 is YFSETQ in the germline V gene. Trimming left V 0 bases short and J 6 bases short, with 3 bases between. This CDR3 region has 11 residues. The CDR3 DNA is TGCGCCAGCAGCTTGGGGGCTGAAGCTTTCTTT. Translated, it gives CASSLGAEAFF.

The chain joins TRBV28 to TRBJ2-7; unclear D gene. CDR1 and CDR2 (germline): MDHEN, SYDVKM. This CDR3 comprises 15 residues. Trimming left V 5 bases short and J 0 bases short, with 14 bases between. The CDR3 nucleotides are TGTGCCAGCAGTCCGCAGACCCCGGGCTCCTACGAGCAGTACTTC. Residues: CASSPQTPGSYEQYF.

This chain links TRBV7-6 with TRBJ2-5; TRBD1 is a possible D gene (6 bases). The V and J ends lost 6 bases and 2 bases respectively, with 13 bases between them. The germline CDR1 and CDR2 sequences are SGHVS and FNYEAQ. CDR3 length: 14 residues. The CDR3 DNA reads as TGTGCCAGCAGTCGACAGGTAGTTCAAGAGACCCAGTACTTC. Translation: CASSRQVVQETQYF.

The CDR3, as DNA: TGTGCCAGCAGTGTTAGGGGGTCGGGAGAGACCCAGTACTTC. Its protein product is CASSVRGSGETQYF. This chain links TRBV2 with TRBJ2-5; possibly TRBD1 for D (6 bases). The germline gives CDR1 SNHLY, CDR2 FYNNEI. There are 14 residues in the CDR3. Trimming pared 4 bases from V and 4 bases from J, leaving 13 bases between.

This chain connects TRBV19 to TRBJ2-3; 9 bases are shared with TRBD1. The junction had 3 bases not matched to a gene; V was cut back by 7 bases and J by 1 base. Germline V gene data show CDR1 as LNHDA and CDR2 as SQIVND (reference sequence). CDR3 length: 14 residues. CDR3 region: CASNRDRGTDTQYF. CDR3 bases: TGTGCCAGTAACCGGGACAGGGGCACAGATACGCAGTATTTT.

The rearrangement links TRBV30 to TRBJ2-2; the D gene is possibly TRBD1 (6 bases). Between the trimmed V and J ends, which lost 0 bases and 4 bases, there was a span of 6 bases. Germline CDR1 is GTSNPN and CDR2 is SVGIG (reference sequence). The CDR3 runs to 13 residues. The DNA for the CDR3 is TGTGCCTGGAGTGTACAGGGCACCGGGGAGCTGTTTTTT. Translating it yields CAWSVQGTGELFF.

In DNA, the CDR3 is TGTGCCAGCAGCCAAGATACTAGCGGGACATCCTACGAGCAGTACTTC. As protein: CASSQDTSGTSYEQYF. This chain links TRBV4-2 with TRBJ2-7; 10 bases are a match to TRBD2. The V segment lost 0 bases and the J segment 1 base; nucleotides outside the gene matches: 3. CDR1 is LGHNA and CDR2 is YNFKEQ in the germline V gene. This CDR3 is 16 amino acids long.

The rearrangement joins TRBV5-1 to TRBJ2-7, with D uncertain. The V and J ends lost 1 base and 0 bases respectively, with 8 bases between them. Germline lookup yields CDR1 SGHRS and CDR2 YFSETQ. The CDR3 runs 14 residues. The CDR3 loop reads CASSLQVSSYEQYF. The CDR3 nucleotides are TGCGCCAGCAGCTTGCAGGTTAGCTCCTACGAGCAGTACTTC.

DNA of the CDR3: TGTGCCAGCAGCGTAGTTTGGACTAGCGGGTACAATGAGCAGTTCTTC. It specifies CASSVVWTSGYNEQFF. The rearrangement joins TRBV9 to TRBJ2-1; 11 nucleotides agree with TRBD2. Germline V gene sequence: CDR1 SGDLS, CDR2 YYNGEE. The CDR3 contains 16 residues. The V segment lost 0 bases and the J segment 4 bases; nucleotides outside the gene matches: 3.

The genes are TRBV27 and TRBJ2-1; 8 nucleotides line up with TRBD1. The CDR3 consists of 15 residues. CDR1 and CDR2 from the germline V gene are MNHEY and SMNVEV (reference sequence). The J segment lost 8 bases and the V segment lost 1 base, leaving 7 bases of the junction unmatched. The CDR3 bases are TGTGCCAGCAGTTTATGGCCAGGGGGCTCGGATGAGCAGTTCTTC. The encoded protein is CASSLWPGGSDEQFF.

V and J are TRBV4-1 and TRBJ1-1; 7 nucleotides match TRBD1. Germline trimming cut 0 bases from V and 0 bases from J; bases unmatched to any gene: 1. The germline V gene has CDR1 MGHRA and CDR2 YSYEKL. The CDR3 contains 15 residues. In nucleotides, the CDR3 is TGCGCCAGCAGCCAAGAGGGACAGATGAACACTGAAGCTTTCTTT. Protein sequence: CASSQEGQMNTEAFF.

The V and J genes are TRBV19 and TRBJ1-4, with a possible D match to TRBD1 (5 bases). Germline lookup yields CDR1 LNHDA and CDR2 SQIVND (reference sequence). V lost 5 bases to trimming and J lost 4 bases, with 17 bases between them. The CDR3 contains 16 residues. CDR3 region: CASSPGTSPHNEKLFF. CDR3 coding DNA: TGTGCCAGTAGTCCGGGGACGTCTCCTCATAATGAAAAACTGTTTTTT. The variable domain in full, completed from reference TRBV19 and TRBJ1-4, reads DGGITQSPKYLFRKEGQNVTLSCEQNLNHDAMYWYRQDPGQGLRLIYYSQIVNDFQKGDIAEGYSVSREKKESFPLTVTSAQKNPTAFYLCASSPGTSPHNEKLFFGSGTQLSVL.

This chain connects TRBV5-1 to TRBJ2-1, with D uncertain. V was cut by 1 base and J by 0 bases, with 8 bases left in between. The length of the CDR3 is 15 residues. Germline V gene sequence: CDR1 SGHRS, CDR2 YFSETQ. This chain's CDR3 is CASSLSSNSYNEQFF. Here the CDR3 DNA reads TGCGCCAGCAGCTTGAGTTCCAACTCCTACAATGAGCAGTTCTTC. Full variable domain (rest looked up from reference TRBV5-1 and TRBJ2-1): KAGVTQTPRYLIKTRGQQVTLSCSPISGHRSVSWYQQTPGQGLQFLFEYFSETQRNKGNFPGRFSGRQFSNSRSEMNVSTLELGDSALYLCASSLSSNSYNEQFFGPGTRLTVL.

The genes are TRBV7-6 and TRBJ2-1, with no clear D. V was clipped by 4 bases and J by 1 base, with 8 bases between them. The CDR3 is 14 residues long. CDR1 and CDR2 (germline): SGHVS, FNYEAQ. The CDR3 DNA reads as TGTGCCAGCAGCTCCGATAGGTCCTACAATGAGCAGTTCTTC. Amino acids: CASSSDRSYNEQFF.

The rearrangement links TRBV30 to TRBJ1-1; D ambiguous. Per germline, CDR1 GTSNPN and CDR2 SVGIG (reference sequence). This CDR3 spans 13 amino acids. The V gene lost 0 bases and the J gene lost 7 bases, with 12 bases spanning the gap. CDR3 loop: CAWSVSHILEAFF. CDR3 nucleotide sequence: TGTGCCTGGAGTGTATCCCATATACTTGAAGCTTTCTTT.

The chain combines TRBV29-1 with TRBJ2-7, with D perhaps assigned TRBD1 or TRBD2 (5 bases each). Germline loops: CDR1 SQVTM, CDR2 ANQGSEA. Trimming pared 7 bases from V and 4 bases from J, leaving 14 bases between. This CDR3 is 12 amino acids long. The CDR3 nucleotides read TGCAGCGGGGGGTTAGGCGGGTACGAGCAGTACTTC. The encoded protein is CSGGLGGYEQYF.

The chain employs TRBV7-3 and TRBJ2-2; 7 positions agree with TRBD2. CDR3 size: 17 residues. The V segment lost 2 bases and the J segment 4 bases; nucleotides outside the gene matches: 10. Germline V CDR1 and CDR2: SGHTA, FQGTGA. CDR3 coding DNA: TGTGCCAGCAGCTTATCCCCCGCGGGAGAGGGCACCGGGGAGCTGTTTTTT. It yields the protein CASSLSPAGEGTGELFF.

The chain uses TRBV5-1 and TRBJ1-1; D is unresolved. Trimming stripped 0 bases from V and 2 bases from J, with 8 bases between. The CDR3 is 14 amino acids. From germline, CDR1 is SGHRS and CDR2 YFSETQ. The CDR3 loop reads CASSLDALNTEAFF. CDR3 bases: TGCGCCAGCAGCTTGGACGCCTTAAACACTGAAGCTTTCTTT.

The CDR3 here is CASLNRLAGMAQYF. The CDR3 DNA sequence: TGTGCCAGCTTAAACCGACTAGCGGGTATGGCCCAGTACTTC. This rearrangement joins TRBV2 to TRBJ2-5; TRBD2 matches at 10 bases. J gave up 9 bases and V 8 bases, and 12 bases lay outside the gene matches. From germline, CDR1 is SNHLY and CDR2 FYNNEI. The CDR3 extends over 14 amino acids.

This chain's CDR3 is CASSSNGSPTDTQYF. The CDR3 DNA reads TGCGCCAGCAGCTCGAACGGATCCCCCACAGATACGCAGTATTTT. The chain carries TRBV5-1 and TRBJ2-3, with D unclear. The germline V and J ends were trimmed by 3 bases and 2 bases, with 13 bases remaining between them. This CDR3 comprises 15 residues. The germline V gene has CDR1 SGHRS and CDR2 YFSETQ.

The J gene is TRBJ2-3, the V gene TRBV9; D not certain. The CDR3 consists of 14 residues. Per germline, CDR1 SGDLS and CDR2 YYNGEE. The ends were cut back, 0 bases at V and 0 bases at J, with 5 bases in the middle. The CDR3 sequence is CASSVDMSTDTQYF. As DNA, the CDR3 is TGTGCCAGCAGCGTAGACATGAGCACAGATACGCAGTATTTT.

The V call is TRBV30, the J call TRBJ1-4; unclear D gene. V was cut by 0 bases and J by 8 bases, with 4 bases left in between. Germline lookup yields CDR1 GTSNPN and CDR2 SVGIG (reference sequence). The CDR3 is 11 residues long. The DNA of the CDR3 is TGTGCCTGGAGTGTAGGAGAAAAACTGTTTTTT. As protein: CAWSVGEKLFF.

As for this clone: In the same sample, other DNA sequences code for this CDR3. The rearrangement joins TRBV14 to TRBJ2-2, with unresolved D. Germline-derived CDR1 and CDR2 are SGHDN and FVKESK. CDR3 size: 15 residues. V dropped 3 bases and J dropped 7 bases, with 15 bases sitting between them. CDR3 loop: CASSQVTGGIGELFF. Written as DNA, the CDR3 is TGTGCCAGCAGCCAGGTGACGGGCGGAATCGGGGAGCTGTTTTTT.